This T cell receptor (beta chain) was recorded in a study of beta chain features in type 1 diabetes (dated by TCRdb to about 2018). Turning to the overall study: No differences in mean age, gender distribution, total cell number or subset yield were found between patients and healthy donors. A total of around 110,000,000 sorted cells were examined across all samples, and RNA yield correlated strongly with the number of cells per subset. Regulatory and stem cell-like memory subsets were obtained from only 8 patients and about 8 healthy donors, while naive and central memory subsets were obtained from all 30 or so donors. The study compared the TCRB repertoires of sorted circulating CD4+ T cell subsets in recently diagnosed type 1 diabetes patients with those in matched healthy donors. Overall results and qualifications from the work: Naive, central memory and regulatory TCRB repertoires appeared more similar among patients than among healthy donors. PCR may preferentially amplify shorter templates, but because patient and control samples were amplified and corrected together, any resulting skew would affect both groups equally. In all four CD4+ subsets, TCRB CDR3 length was moderately but significantly shorter in type 1 diabetes patients. Patients with type 1 diabetes made fewer insertions and deleted more nucleotides at VDJ recombination sites, implying thymic rearrangement abnormalities. Only small numbers of individuals were included in the HLA sub-analyses, which left unresolved whether HLA type had any influence on TCRB rearrangement. Because cDNA rather than genomic DNA was sequenced, highly expressing activated cells could have been over-represented, although no difference in activation and CD3 levels was found between groups.

Note on this clone: The antigen it binds to is not known. Base qualities were left out, and no much larger clone turns up one base away.

The CDR3 runs 11 residues from the cysteine to the phenylalanine. Here the CDR3 DNA is all that survives: 33 bases in frame from base 1. The V end loses 7 bases and the J end loses 4 bases, and a stretch of 7 bases separates them. Reading the germline V gene (reference sequence) gives CDR1 DFQATT and CDR2 SNEGSKA. Each donor gave one peripheral blood draw, averaging roughly 100 mL, which was collected into heparinised tubes. Using a panel that included CD45RO, CCR7, CD25, CD127, CD95 and CD27, naive, central memory, regulatory and stem cell-like memory CD4+ T cells were sorted on a BD FACSAria II. All sorted populations exceeded 98% purity. PBMCs were isolated immediately by Lymphoprep density gradient centrifugation and stained directly without culture. To minimize batch effects, samples were stained and sorted in pairs, one healthy donor with one patient per experiment. The High Capacity cDNA Reverse Transcription Kit was used to reverse transcribe all of the isolated RNA, meaning that expressed TCRB transcripts were what got sequenced. Deep immunoSEQ sequencing was performed on naive, central memory and regulatory T cell samples, with an average of roughly 3.3 million total reads per sample. After sorted cells were lysed in RLT buffer, RNA was extracted with DNase-treated RNeasy Micro or Mini kits, with the choice depending on cell number. Each cell subset was processed on its own to prevent cross-contamination, while patient and healthy donor samples were processed together. The immunoSEQ multiplex PCR was used to amplify TCRB sequences from cDNA, yielding 87-bp fragments that span the CDR3 region. Amplicons were sequenced on the Illumina HiSeq platform. The paper's data handling went like this. Synthetic template baselines were used to correct PCR bias computationally, reads within Hamming distance 2 were collapsed, and singletons that could not be merged were discarded. Reads were aligned to IMGT to assign V, D and J genes, CDR3 length, and insertions or deletions at six rearrangement sites. Clonotype counts were normalized to sorted cell number within each subset before computing true diversity and Gini coefficients with the tcR R package. The overlap coefficient, calculated on TCRB nucleotide sequences, was used to quantify repertoire sharing. Out-of-frame TCRB sequences from naive cells were analyzed to stand in for the pre-selection repertoire. TCRdb obtained this table from immuneACCESS and retained in-frame rearrangements with V and J assigned. These tables miss some clones; where compared with another copy, unresolved V genes account for less than half of the shortfall, and the remainder is unexplained. V, J and clone size are taken as reported in that table, and D and trimming were inferred from the DNA itself. This sample holds about 340,000 clones; roughly 14% were observed only once. Clones ranked in the top ten supply 0.015% of the sample.

Sequencing input: naive CD4+ T cells from blood. The label giving this sample's cell subset or site can be read as: true naive CD4+ T cells. Recombination joined TRBV20-1 with TRBJ1-4; the D gene cannot be named for sure. This TCR was sampled from a young woman with type 1 diabetes. The CDR3: CSGSGNEKLFF. The DNA sequence follows: TGCAGTGGCTCGGGTAATGAAAAACTGTTTTTT.